Each of the 27 T cell receptor beta chains below was sequenced from the same sample in a study of early T cells in non-severe SARS-CoV-2 infection. Each CDR3 protein is one row after TCRdb ran MiXCR on the 5' RACE reads. The table has about 49,000 distinct CDR3 sequences, 6.5% seen once. This material consisted of whole blood, taken at baseline. Receptors were obtained from an adult who was a healthcare worker with PCR-confirmed SARS-CoV-2 infection or an uninfected control (not recorded which).

This clonotype was observed many times. The chain carries TRBV9 and TRBJ2-5; D is uncertain. CDR1 and CDR2 from the germline V gene are SGDLS and YYNGEE. Between the trimmed V and J ends, which lost 0 bases and 5 bases, there was a span of 11 bases. CDR3 length equals 14 residues. CDR3 protein: CASSVGGFEETQYF. DNA for the CDR3: TGTGCCAGCAGCGTAGGCGGTTTCGAGGAGACCCAGTACTTC.

The table lists this clonotype with a count of one. The V gene is TRBV5-1, the J gene TRBJ2-5; D possibly corresponds to TRBD2 (6 bases). V was cut by 5 bases and J by 5 bases, with 13 bases left in between. CDR3 length equals 13 residues. Germline assignment: CDR1 SGHRS and CDR2 YFSETQ. The CDR3 DNA is TGCGCCAGCAGGCCTCCGGGGAGGGAGACCCAGTACTTC. Its translation: CASRPPGRETQYF.

This clonotype was recorded at least ten times. The chain combines TRBV18 with TRBJ1-1; 9 nucleotides match TRBD1. The V segment lost 5 bases and the J segment 4 bases; nucleotides outside the gene matches: 8. The germline gives CDR1 KGHSH, CDR2 LQKENI. This CDR3 has 15 residues. The DNA for the CDR3 is TGTGCCAGCTCATCCCGCGGGACAGGGAGCACTGAAGCTTTCTTT. Residues: CASSSRGTGSTEAFF.

This clonotype was detected a few times. The chain joins TRBV5-5 to TRBJ2-7; D call uncertain. CDR1 and CDR2 (germline): SGHKS, YYEKEE (reference sequence). This CDR3 spans 12 amino acids. Trimming removed 0 bases at V and 3 bases at J, with 4 bases between. CDR3 sequence reads: CASSLVGYEQYF. The CDR3 DNA reads TGTGCCAGCAGCTTGGTAGGCTACGAGCAGTACTTC.

This clonotype showed up just a few times. The rearrangement joins TRBV6-5 to TRBJ1-5; D not certain. The CDR3 loop spans 15 amino acids. The V end lost 0 bases, the J end lost 6 bases, and 12 bases lay between the germline ends. Germline V gives CDR1 MNHEY, CDR2 SVGAGI. As DNA, the CDR3 is TGTGCCAGCAGTTACTCGATATTTGAGCGTCAGCCCCAGCATTTT. Translating gives CASSYSIFERQPQHF.

This clonotype appeared many times. The V gene is TRBV5-1, the J gene TRBJ1-5; D is ambiguous. The CDR3 sequence is 15 residues long. Germline V gene data show CDR1 as SGHRS and CDR2 as YFSETQ. Deletions cut 1 base from V and 5 bases from J, with 13 bases between. CDR3 amino acids: CASSLSPGNDQPQHF. The CDR3 region has the DNA TGCGCCAGCAGCTTGTCCCCGGGGAACGATCAGCCCCAGCATTTT.

This clonotype was counted between two and nine times. The CDR3 nucleotides read TGTGCCAGCAGCCGACTAACGGAGACCCAGTACTTC. This sequence encodes CASSRLTETQYF. This rearrangement joins TRBV3-1 to TRBJ2-5, with D possibly matching TRBD2 (5 bases). The V end lost 4 bases, the J end lost 5 bases, and 8 bases lay between the germline ends. The CDR3 is 12 residues long. Germline lookup yields CDR1 LGHDT and CDR2 YNNKEL (reference sequence).

This clonotype appeared a few times. The chain carries TRBV6-5 and TRBJ2-7; 8 positions agree with TRBD2. Looked up from germline, CDR1 is MNHEY and CDR2 is SVGAGI. This CDR3 is built from 16 residues. V shed 0 bases and J 2 bases; nucleotides not matched to a gene: 6. In DNA, the CDR3 is TGTGCCAGCAGTTACTCTGGCGGGGGGCCCCCCTACGAGCAGTACTTC. Its translation: CASSYSGGGPPYEQYF.

This clonotype occurred a few times. The chain combines TRBV11-2 with TRBJ2-5, with 8 bases that match TRBD1. The CDR3 is made up of 15 amino acids. Germline-derived CDR1 and CDR2 are SGHAT and FQNNGV. The V and J ends lost 4 bases and 2 bases, in that order; junction bases with no gene match: 6. The CDR3 sequence is CASSYRDRIQETQYF. The CDR3 DNA is TGTGCCAGCAGCTACCGGGACAGGATACAAGAGACCCAGTACTTC.

In its sample, this clonotype was seen many times. The V gene is TRBV11-2, the J gene TRBJ1-6; 10 nucleotides agree with TRBD1. Looked up from germline, CDR1 is SGHAT and CDR2 is FQNNGV. Unmatched junction bases numbered 9, after V lost 6 bases and J lost 7 bases. The CDR3 totals 16 residues. The CDR3: CASSLTADRGNSPLHF. The CDR3 DNA is TGTGCCAGCAGTTTAACCGCGGACAGGGGGAATTCACCCCTCCACTTT.

This clonotype was counted many times. The genes are TRBV6-2 or TRBV6-3 and TRBJ1-6; D perhaps matches TRBD1 (5 bases). V lost 7 bases to trimming and J lost 7 bases, with 17 bases between them. This CDR3 region has 15 residues. In germline, CDR1 is MNHEY, CDR2 SVGEGT. DNA for the CDR3: TGTGCCAGCACCCCCCAGGGCAGAACGAATTCACCCCTCCACTTT. Translated, it gives CASTPQGRTNSPLHF.

The table lists this clonotype with many counts. The V gene is TRBV10-3, the J gene TRBJ2-3; 9 bases line up with TRBD1. The CDR3 consists of 15 residues. V lost 3 bases to trimming and J lost 2 bases; unmatched junction nucleotides: 3. Germline V gene data show CDR1 as ENHRY and CDR2 as SYGVKD. The CDR3 sequence: CAISEGTGSTDTQYF. The CDR3, as DNA: TGTGCCATCAGTGAAGGGACAGGGTCCACAGATACGCAGTATTTT.

This chain joins TRBV9 and TRBJ2-7; weak D call: TRBD1 (6 bases). Germline values: CDR1 SGDLS, CDR2 YYNGEE. There are 13 residues in the CDR3. The V end lost 3 bases, the J end lost 4 bases, and 11 bases lay between the germline ends. CDR3 bases: TGTGCCAGCAGCGCCGACAGGAAATACGAGCAGTACTTC. It translates to CASSADRKYEQYF.

This clonotype has a count of ten or more. V and J are TRBV11-2 and TRBJ2-7, with D uncertain. In germline, CDR1 is SGHAT, CDR2 FQNNGV. V was clipped by 2 bases and J by 7 bases, with 6 bases between them. CDR3 length: 11 residues. This CDR3 reads CASSLLTEQYF. The CDR3 DNA reads TGTGCCAGCAGCTTATTGACAGAGCAGTACTTC.

On this clonotype: This CDR3 fails to terminate in the conserved phenylalanine or tryptophan, so it likely reflects a read error. The J gene is TRBJ1-1, the V gene TRBV12-3 or TRBV12-4; D is unclear. The V gene lost 7 bases and the J gene lost 3 bases, with 12 bases spanning the gap. This CDR3 is 13 amino acids long. In nucleotides, the CDR3 is TGTGCCAGCAACCTGTTGGGTGACACTGAAGCTTTCTCT. Translating gives CASNLLGDTEAFS.

The chain employs TRBV12-3 or TRBV12-4 and TRBJ2-3, with TRBD1 matching 8 bases. The CDR3 extends over 14 amino acids. The V gene end was trimmed by 4 bases and the J gene end by 6 bases; junction bases not matched to a gene: 6. The CDR3 region has the DNA TGTGCCAGCAGTTCAAGACAGGGGCAGGATACGCAGTATTTT. It translates to CASSSRQGQDTQYF.

This clonotype was seen a handful of times. This chain uses TRBV6-5 with TRBJ1-6; tentative D call: TRBD1 (6 bases). Germline V gene lookup returns CDR1 MNHEY and CDR2 SVGAGI. Between the trimmed V and J ends, which lost 8 bases and 7 bases, there was a span of 15 bases. The CDR3 is 14 amino acids. CDR3 residues: CASGPGTPNSPLHF. The CDR3 nucleotides are TGTGCCAGCGGACCCGGGACACCAAATTCACCCCTCCACTTT.

In this sample, this clonotype turned up a few times. The gene calls are TRBV4-1 and TRBJ2-4; the D gene is possibly TRBD1 (5 bases). From germline, CDR1 is MGHRA and CDR2 YSYEKL. Trimming removed 8 bases at V and 6 bases at J, with 17 bases between. The CDR3 totals 14 residues. CDR3 in amino acids: CASAKTRDPNIQYF. The CDR3 DNA reads as TGCGCCAGCGCTAAAACCAGGGATCCAAACATTCAGTACTTC.

This clonotype was recorded a few times. A read error may account for a junction end that differs from germline. CDR3 amino acids: CASSLVGQGAETQYF. CDR3 coding DNA: TGCGCCAGCAGCTTGGTGGGACAGGGTGCAGAGACGCAGTATTTT. The V call is TRBV5-1, the J call TRBJ2-3; TRBD1 matches 9 bases. Germline V CDR1 and CDR2: SGHRS, YFSETQ. This CDR3 spans 15 amino acids.

There are many counts of this clonotype. This sequence joins TRBV19 and TRBJ1-2; 8 bases agree with TRBD1. The V segment lost 3 bases and the J segment 7 bases; nucleotides outside the gene matches: 7. The CDR3 length is 14 residues. Germline CDR1 LNHDA, CDR2 SQIVND (reference sequence). The DNA for the CDR3 is TGTGCCAGTAGTATCGGGACAGGACGGGTTGGCTACACCTTC. Its translation is CASSIGTGRVGYTF.

This clonotype was counted at least ten times. This chain links TRBV7-3 with TRBJ2-5; 8 bases are a match to TRBD1. The J segment lost 2 bases and the V segment lost 5 bases, leaving 10 bases of the junction unmatched. Germline V gene lookup returns CDR1 SGHTA and CDR2 FQGTGA. The CDR3 has 16 amino acids. CDR3 protein: CASSAPGGTGQETQYF. DNA of the CDR3: TGTGCCAGCAGCGCCCCAGGGGGCACGGGACAAGAGACCCAGTACTTC.

This clonotype occurred many times. The V gene is TRBV10-3, the J gene TRBJ1-2; D remains unclear. This CDR3 is 14 amino acids long. V was trimmed by 8 bases and J by 2 bases, leaving 15 bases between them. In germline, CDR1 is ENHRY, CDR2 SYGVKD. DNA of the CDR3: TGTGCCATCTCCCGGGCCTCGGAAAACTATGGCTACACCTTC. As protein: CAISRASENYGYTF.

The sample holds a few counts of this clonotype. The chain joins TRBV5-4 to TRBJ1-2, with D perhaps matching TRBD1 (6 bases). Germline CDR1 is SGHNT and CDR2 is YYREEE (reference sequence). The germline V and J ends were trimmed by 4 bases and 8 bases, with 12 bases remaining between them. This CDR3 region has 12 residues. CDR3 coding DNA: TGTGCCAGCAGCCGGGACATTGAAGGCTACACCTTC. Translated, it gives CASSRDIEGYTF.

This clonotype came up many times. This sequence joins TRBV5-4 and TRBJ2-3, with unresolved D. Germline V CDR1 and CDR2: SGHNT, YYREEE (reference sequence). V gave up 4 bases and J gave up 1 base, with 7 bases separating them. This CDR3 spans 13 amino acids. CDR3 loop: CASSSPGTDTQYF. In DNA, the CDR3 is TGTGCCAGCAGCAGCCCGGGCACAGATACGCAGTATTTT.

This clonotype was observed at least ten times. The chain joins TRBV7-2 to TRBJ1-5; 9 nucleotides line up with TRBD1. J was trimmed by 2 bases and V by 4 bases; bases with no gene match: 9. From germline, CDR1 is SGHTA and CDR2 FQGNSA. There are 17 residues in the CDR3. CDR3 residues: CASSWGLDRGRNQPQHF. The CDR3 nucleotides read TGTGCCAGCAGCTGGGGATTGGACAGGGGTCGCAATCAGCCCCAGCATTTT. Variable domain in full (rest from reference TRBV7-2 and TRBJ1-5): GAGVSQSPSNKVTEKGKDVELRCDPISGHTALYWYRQSLGQGLEFLIYFQGNSAPDKSGLPSDRFSAERTGGSVSTLTIQRTQQEDSAVYLCASSWGLDRGRNQPQHFGDGTRLSIL.

This clonotype was observed at least ten times. The chain employs TRBV2 and TRBJ1-2, with unresolved D. This CDR3 is 12 amino acids long. CDR1 and CDR2 (germline): SNHLY, FYNNEI. V shed 4 bases and J shed 6 bases, with 9 bases lying between them. CDR3 residues: CASSGIRDGYTF. The CDR3 DNA reads TGTGCCAGCAGTGGGATAAGGGATGGCTACACCTTC.

At least ten counts were recorded for this clonotype. This rearrangement joins TRBV9 to TRBJ1-6; possibly TRBD1 for D (5 bases). Germline assignment: CDR1 SGDLS and CDR2 YYNGEE. V lost 5 bases, J lost 2 bases, and 11 bases lay in between. The CDR3 extends over 15 amino acids. DNA for the CDR3: TGTGCCAGCAGTGGGACGAGGACCTATAATTCACCCCTCCACTTT. Translated, it gives CASSGTRTYNSPLHF.